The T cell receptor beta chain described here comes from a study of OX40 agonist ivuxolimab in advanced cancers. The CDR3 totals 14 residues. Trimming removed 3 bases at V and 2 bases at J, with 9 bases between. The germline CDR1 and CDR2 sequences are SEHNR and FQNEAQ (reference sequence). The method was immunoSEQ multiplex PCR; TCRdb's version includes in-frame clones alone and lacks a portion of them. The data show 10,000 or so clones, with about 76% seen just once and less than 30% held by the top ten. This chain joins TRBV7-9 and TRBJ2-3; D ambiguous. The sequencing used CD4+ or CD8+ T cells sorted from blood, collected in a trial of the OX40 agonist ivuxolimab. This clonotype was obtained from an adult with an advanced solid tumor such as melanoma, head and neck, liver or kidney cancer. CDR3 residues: CASSFGPYTDTQYF. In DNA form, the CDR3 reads TGTGCCAGCAGCTTTGGTCCCTACACAGATACGCAGTATTTT.